This T cell receptor beta chain was identified in a study of blood T cell repertoires in COVID-19. Study context: Italy, Spain and the United States were the sources of the convalescent and acute COVID-19 samples. In each case, the material was cDNA or gDNA derived from T cells, B-cell-depleted T cells, or PBMCs.

The CDR3 has 17 amino acids. V dropped 1 base and J dropped 3 bases, with 18 bases sitting between them. Germline V gene sequence: CDR1 MGHRA, CDR2 YSYEKL. This clone was seen a single time. Per the authors' pipeline: Amplification with reference gene primers provided the estimates of nucleated cell counts. This table comes from immunoSEQ multiplex PCR, and its TCRdb copy is limited to in-frame clones, with some not included. V, J and clone size are taken as reported in that table, and D and trimming were inferred from the DNA itself. The sample shows just under 350,000 clones, over 70% of them seen only once.

The receptor was derived from a man aged 30-40 years with active or convalescent COVID-19. The chain joins TRBV4-1 to TRBJ1-1; no reliable D call. The source material was peripheral blood. The CDR3 coding sequence is TGCGCCAGCAGCCAAGTCACTCACGAGACGGAGGACACTGAAGCTTTCTTT. As protein: CASSQVTHETEDTEAFF.